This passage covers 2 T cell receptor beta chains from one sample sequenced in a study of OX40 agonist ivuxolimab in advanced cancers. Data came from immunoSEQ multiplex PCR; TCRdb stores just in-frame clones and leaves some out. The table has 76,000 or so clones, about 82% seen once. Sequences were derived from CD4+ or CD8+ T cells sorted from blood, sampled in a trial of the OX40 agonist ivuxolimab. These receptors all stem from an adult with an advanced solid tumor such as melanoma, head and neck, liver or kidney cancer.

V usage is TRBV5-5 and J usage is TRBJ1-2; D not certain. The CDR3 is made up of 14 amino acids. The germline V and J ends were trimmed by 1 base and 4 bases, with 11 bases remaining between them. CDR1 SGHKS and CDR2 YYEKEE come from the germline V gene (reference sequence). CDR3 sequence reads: CASSLTDGLYGYTF. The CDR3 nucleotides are TGTGCCAGCAGCTTGACCGACGGGCTCTATGGCTACACCTTC.

The CDR3 region is CASNYLSGSNIQYF. Written as DNA, the CDR3 is TGTGCCAGCAATTACCTATCAGGGTCAAACATTCAGTACTTC. The chain joins TRBV5-6 to TRBJ2-4; tentative D call: TRBD1 (5 bases). Germline V gene lookup returns CDR1 SGHDT and CDR2 YYEEEE. Trimming cost V 6 bases and J 6 bases, with 16 bases left between them. This CDR3 comprises 14 residues.